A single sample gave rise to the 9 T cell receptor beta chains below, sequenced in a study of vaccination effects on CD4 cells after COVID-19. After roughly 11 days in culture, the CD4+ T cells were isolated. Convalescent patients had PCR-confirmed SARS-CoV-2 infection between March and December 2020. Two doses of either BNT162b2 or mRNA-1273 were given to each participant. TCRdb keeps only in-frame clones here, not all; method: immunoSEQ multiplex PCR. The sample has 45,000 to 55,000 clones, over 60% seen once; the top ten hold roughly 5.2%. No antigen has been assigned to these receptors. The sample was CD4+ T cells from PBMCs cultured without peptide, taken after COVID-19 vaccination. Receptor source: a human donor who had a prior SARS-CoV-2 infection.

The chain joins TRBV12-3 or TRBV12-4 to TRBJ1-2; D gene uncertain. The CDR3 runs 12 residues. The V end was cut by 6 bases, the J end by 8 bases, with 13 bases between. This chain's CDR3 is CASRIDAQGYTF. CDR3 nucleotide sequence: TGTGCCAGCAGAATAGACGCTCAGGGCTACACCTTC.

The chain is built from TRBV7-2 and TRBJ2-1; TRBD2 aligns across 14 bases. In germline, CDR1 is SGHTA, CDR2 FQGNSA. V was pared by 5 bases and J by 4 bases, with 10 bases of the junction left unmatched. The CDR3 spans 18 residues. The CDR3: CASSQLGTSGGAYNEQFF. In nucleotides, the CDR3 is TGTGCCAGCAGCCAGCTAGGGACTAGCGGGGGCGCATACAATGAGCAGTTCTTC.

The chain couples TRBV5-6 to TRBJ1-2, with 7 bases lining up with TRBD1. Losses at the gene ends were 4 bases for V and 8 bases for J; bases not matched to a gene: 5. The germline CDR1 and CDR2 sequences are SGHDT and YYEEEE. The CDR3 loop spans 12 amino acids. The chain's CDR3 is CASSIRQGGYTF. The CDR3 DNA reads TGTGCCAGCAGCATCAGACAGGGAGGCTACACCTTC.

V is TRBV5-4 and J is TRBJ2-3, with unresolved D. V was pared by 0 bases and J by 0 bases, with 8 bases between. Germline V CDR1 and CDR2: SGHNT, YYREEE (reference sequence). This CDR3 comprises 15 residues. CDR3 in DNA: TGTGCCAGCAGCTTGGGGGCTTTGAGCACAGATACGCAGTATTTT. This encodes CASSLGALSTDTQYF.

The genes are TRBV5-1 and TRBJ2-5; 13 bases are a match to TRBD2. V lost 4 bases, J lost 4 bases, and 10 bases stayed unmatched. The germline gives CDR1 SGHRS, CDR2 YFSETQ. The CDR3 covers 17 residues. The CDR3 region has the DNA TGCGCCAGCAGCCGGACTAGCGGGAGTAGTCTAGTAGAGACCCAGTACTTC. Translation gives CASSRTSGSSLVETQYF.

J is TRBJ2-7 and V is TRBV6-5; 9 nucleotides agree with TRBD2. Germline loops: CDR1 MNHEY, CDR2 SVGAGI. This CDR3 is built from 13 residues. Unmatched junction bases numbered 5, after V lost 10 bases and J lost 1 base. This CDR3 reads CATSSGASYEQYF. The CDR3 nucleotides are TGTGCCACCTCTAGCGGGGCTTCCTACGAGCAGTACTTC.

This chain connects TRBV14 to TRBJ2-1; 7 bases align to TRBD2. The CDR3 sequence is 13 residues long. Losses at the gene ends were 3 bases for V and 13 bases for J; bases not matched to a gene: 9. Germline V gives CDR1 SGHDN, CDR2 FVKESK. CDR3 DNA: TGTGCCAGCAGCCATGGGGGGGGATTGTTTCAGTTCTTC. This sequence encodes CASSHGGGLFQFF.

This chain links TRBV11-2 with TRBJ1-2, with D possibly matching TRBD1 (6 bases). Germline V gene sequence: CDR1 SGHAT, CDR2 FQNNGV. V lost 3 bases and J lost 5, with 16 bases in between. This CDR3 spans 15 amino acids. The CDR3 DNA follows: TGTGCCAGCAGCTTCTTGTCGGGGCAGGGGTATGGCTACACCTTC. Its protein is CASSFLSGQGYGYTF.

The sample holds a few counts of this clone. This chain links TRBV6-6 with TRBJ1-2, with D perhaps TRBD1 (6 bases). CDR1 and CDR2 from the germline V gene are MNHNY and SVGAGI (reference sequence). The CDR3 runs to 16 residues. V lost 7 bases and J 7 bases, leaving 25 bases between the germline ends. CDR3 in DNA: TGTGCCAGCACCTACGGAGGCCAAGCAGGGGATCGTGGCTACACCTTC. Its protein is CASTYGGQAGDRGYTF.